This T cell receptor beta chain was identified in a study of shared T cell receptors in the human thymus. Generated by immunoSEQ multiplex PCR, the TCRdb table keeps only in-frame clones and is missing some. Among about 730,000 clones listed, roughly 88% were seen once. J gave up 5 bases and V 0 bases, and 4 bases lay outside the gene matches. Germline assignment: CDR1 MGHRA and CDR2 YSYEKL. This CDR3 comprises 15 residues. Another study also made use of these data, one on human thymus T cells. That publication notes: Healthy Finnish infants undergoing corrective surgery for congenital heart defects provided the donor material. The thymus tissue came from resections taken during corrective heart surgery.

The clonotype originates from a girl under three years old with a congenital heart defect. The chain employs TRBV4-1 and TRBJ1-5; 7 positions match TRBD1. Sample: thymocytes. Here the CDR3 DNA reads TGCGCCAGCAGCCAAGATCTGGGGACAGATCAGCCCCAGCATTTT. Translating gives CASSQDLGTDQPQHF.